This TCR beta chain is from a study of cytomegalovirus exposure and HLA in healthy donors. Overall study findings and caveats: A later analysis linked a missense DCLRE1C variant to TCR beta V- and J-gene trimming.

Comment on this clone: Its antigen is unidentified.

13 Jbeta primers and 60 Vbeta primers were used for the PCR. TCRdb's table, derived via immunoSEQ multiplex PCR, lists solely in-frame clones and lacks some. Here the sample spans 200,000 to 250,000 clones, 75% to 90% being singletons. Germline CDR1 SQVTM, CDR2 ANQGSEA. The ends were cut back, 4 bases at V and 6 bases at J, with 10 bases in the middle. This CDR3 is built from 13 residues. This chain links TRBV29-1 with TRBJ1-6; D remains ambiguous. Sequencing input: PBMCs. The source of this sequence is a woman under 30 in good health and CMV-seronegative. The chain's CDR3 is CSVGEGANSPLHF. The CDR3 nucleotides are TGCAGCGTTGGGGAGGGAGCTAATTCACCCCTCCACTTT.